This record concerns one TCR beta chain sequence. Antigen unknown. V was pared by 6 bases and J by 5 bases, with 11 bases between. The CDR3 loop spans 13 amino acids. Germline V gives CDR1 LNHNV, CDR2 YYDKDF (reference sequence). The source of the sample is a study of T cell responses to AZD1222 COVID-19 vaccine. Notes on the study in general: Spike-specific TCR breadth rose after two AZD1222 doses, and depth rose as well. Within unmutated variant regions lay the reported targets of nearly half of spike-specific TCRs. Donors, mostly white British, included more females; clonal diversity was possibly underestimated.

The method was immunoSEQ multiplex PCR; TCRdb's version includes in-frame clones alone and lacks a portion of them. The table lists about 97,000 clones, over 75% of them singletons. The input for sequencing was peripheral blood, taken 28 days after the second AZD1222 dose. The chain combines TRBV15 with TRBJ2-1; D remains ambiguous. This TCR was sampled from an adult who received the AZD1222 COVID-19 vaccine. Here the CDR3 DNA reads TGTGCCACCAGTCCCGACAAAGACAATGAGCAGTTCTTC. It encodes CATSPDKDNEQFF.